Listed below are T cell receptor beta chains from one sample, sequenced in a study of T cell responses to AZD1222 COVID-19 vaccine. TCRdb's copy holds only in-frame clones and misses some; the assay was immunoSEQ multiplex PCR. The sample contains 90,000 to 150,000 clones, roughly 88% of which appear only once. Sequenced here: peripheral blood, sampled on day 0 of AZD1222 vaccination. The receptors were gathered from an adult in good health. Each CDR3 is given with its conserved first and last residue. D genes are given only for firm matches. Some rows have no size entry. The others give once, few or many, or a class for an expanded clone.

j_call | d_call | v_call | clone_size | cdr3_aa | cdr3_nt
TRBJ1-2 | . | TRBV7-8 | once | CASSPHREPGYTF | TGTGCCAGCAGCCCACACCGGGAGCCAGGCTACACCTTC
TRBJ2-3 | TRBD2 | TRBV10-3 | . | CAIRSSGAGGQYF | TGTGCCATCAGAAGTAGCGGGGCTGGGGGGCAGTATTTT
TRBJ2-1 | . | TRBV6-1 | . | CASNPTGLNEQFF | TGTGCCAGCAATCCTACAGGGCTAAATGAGCAGTTCTTC
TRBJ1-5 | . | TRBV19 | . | CASSGLGEQPQHF | TGTGCCAGTAGTGGTTTGGGGGAACAGCCCCAGCATTTT
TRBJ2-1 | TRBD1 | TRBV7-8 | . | CASSLTAGQGYNEQFF | TGTGCCAGCAGCTTAACCGCAGGACAGGGTTACAATGAGCAGTTCTTC
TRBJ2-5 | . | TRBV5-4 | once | CASSLPGREQETQYF | TGTGCCAGCAGCTTACCTGGGCGGGAACAAGAGACCCAGTACTTC
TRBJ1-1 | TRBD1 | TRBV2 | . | CASSWGQGEAFF | TGTGCCAGCAGTTGGGGACAGGGTGAAGCTTTCTTT
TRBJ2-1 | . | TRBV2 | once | CASSEGGPDPSYNEQFF | TGTGCCAGCAGTGAAGGGGGTCCGGACCCCTCCTACAATGAGCAGTTCTTC
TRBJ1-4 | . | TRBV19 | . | CASSIRFRGGHEKLFF | TGTGCCAGTAGTATTCGTTTTAGGGGGGGCCATGAAAAACTGTTTTTT
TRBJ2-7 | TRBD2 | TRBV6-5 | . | CASSYGLEGLYEQYF | TGTGCCAGCAGTTACGGACTAGAGGGGCTCTACGAGCAGTACTTC
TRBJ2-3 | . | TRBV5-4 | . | CASSFYRADTQYF | TGTGCCAGCAGCTTTTACAGGGCAGATACGCAGTATTTT
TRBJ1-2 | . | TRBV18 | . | CASSPEGLTTSNYGYTF | TGTGCCAGCTCACCAGAAGGCCTAACCACCTCCAACTATGGCTACACCTTC
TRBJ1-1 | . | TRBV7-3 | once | CASSLMGRTEAFF | TGTGCCAGCAGCTTAATGGGACGCACTGAAGCTTTCTTT
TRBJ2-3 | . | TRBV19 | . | CASSRNYRDTQYF | TGTGCCAGTAGTAGGAACTACAGAGATACGCAGTATTTT
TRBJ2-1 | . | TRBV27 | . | CASRDGLHNEQFF | TGTGCCAGCAGGGACGGTCTCCACAATGAGCAGTTCTTC
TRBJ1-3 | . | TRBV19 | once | CASSRFSGNTIYF | TGTGCCAGTAGTAGGTTCTCTGGAAACACCATATATTTT
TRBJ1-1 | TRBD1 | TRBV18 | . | CASSPKTGETEAFF | TGTGCCAGCTCCCCTAAAACAGGGGAGACTGAAGCTTTCTTT
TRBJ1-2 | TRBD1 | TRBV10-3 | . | CAISESKTGLGYTF | TGTGCCATCAGTGAGTCGAAGACAGGGCTTGGCTACACCTTC
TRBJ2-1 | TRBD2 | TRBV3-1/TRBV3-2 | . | CASSQGTPSGGYNEQFF | TGTGCCAGCAGCCAAGGGACACCGAGCGGGGGTTACAATGAGCAGTTCTTC
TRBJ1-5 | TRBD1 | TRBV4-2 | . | CASSQDWAGTVNQPQHF | TGTGCCAGCAGCCAAGATTGGGCGGGGACAGTCAATCAGCCCCAGCATTTT
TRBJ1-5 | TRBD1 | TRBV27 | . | CASSLFGLRGTGNSNQPQHF | TGTGCCAGCAGTTTATTTGGCCTTAGAGGGACAGGTAATAGCAATCAGCCCCAGCATTTT
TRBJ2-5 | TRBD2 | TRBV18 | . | CASSPGLAGETQYF | TGTGCCAGCTCACCAGGACTAGCGGGGGAGACCCAGTACTTC
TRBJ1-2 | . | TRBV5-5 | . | CASSWGFYGYTF | TGTGCCAGCAGTTGGGGTTTCTATGGCTACACCTTC
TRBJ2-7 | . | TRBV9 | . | CASSVEGVSSYEQYF | TGTGCCAGCAGCGTAGAAGGCGTCAGCTCCTACGAGCAGTACTTC
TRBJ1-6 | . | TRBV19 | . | CASSIRSGDSPLHF | TGTGCCAGTAGTATAAGGTCCGGTGATTCACCCCTCCACTTT
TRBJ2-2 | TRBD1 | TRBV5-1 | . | CASRSGGVGELFF | TGCGCCAGCAGGTCAGGGGGCGTCGGGGAGCTGTTTTTT
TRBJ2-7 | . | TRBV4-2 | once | CASSQEQGAGTYEQYF | TGTGCCAGCAGCCAAGAGCAAGGGGCTGGAACCTACGAGCAGTACTTC
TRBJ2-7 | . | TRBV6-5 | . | CASNPWGYEQYF | TGTGCCAGCAATCCATGGGGCTACGAGCAGTACTTC
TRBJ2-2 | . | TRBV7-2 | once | CASSFRHAGELFF | TGTGCCAGCAGCTTTCGTCACGCCGGGGAGCTGTTTTTT
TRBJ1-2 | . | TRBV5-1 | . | CASSRGPSEQNYGYTF | TGCGCCAGCAGCCGGGGCCCGTCGGAGCAGAACTATGGCTACACCTTC
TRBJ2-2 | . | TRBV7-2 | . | CASSSKTAGDGELFF | TGTGCCAGCAGCTCCAAAACCGCGGGTGACGGGGAGCTGTTTTTT
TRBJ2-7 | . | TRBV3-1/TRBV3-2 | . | CASSQDYEQYF | TGTGCCAGCAGCCAAGACTACGAGCAGTACTTC
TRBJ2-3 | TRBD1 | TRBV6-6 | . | CASSPHLTGTGGDTQYF | TGTGCCAGCAGTCCTCATCTGACCGGGACAGGGGGAGATACGCAGTATTTT
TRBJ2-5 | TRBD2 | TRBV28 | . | CASSLSGRLETQYF | TGTGCCAGCAGTTTAAGCGGGAGGCTGGAGACCCAGTACTTC
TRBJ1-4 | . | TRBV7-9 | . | CASSARSLGTTNEKLFF | TGTGCCAGCAGCGCCCGGTCCCTGGGGACAACTAATGAAAAACTGTTTTTT
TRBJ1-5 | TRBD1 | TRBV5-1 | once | CASSPGQGNQPQHF | TGCGCCAGCAGCCCCGGACAGGGGAATCAGCCCCAGCATTTT
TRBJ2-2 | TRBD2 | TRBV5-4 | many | CASSLVGGTGELFF | TGTGCCAGCAGCTTGGTGGGGGGGACCGGGGAGCTGTTTTTT
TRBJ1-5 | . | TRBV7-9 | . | CASSLAGRHQPQHF | TGTGCCAGCAGCTTAGCAGGGCGCCATCAGCCCCAGCATTTT
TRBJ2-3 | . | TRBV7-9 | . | CASSFKPRTDTQYF | TGTGCCAGCAGCTTCAAGCCTCGCACAGATACGCAGTATTTT
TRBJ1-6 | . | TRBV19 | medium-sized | CASSMEGLGYNSPLHF | TGTGCCAGTAGTATGGAAGGATTGGGCTATAATTCACCCCTCCACTTT
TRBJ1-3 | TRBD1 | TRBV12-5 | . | CASARGQGTDGNTIYF | TGTGCTAGTGCCCGGGGACAGGGAACAGATGGAAACACCATATATTTT
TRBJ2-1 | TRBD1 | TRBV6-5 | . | CASSWGKGASNEQFF | TGTGCCAGCAGTTGGGGAAAGGGGGCTAGCAATGAGCAGTTCTTC
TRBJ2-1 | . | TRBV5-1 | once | CASSPGSEQFF | TGCGCCAGCAGCCCGGGGAGTGAGCAGTTCTTC
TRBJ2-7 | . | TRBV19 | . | CASSIALGGYEQYF | TGTGCCAGTAGTATCGCCCTCGGAGGCTACGAGCAGTACTTC
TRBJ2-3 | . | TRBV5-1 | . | CASSLSGGGPGDTQYF | TGCGCCAGCAGCTTGTCTGGCGGGGGCCCGGGGGATACGCAGTATTTT
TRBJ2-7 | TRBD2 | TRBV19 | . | CASGTSGYEQYF | TGTGCCAGTGGGACTAGCGGCTACGAGCAGTACTTC
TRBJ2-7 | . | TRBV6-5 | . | CASRAVPRQNYEQYF | TGTGCCAGCAGGGCAGTCCCTAGACAGAACTACGAGCAGTACTTC
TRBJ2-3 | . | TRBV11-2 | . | CASSFRFTDTQYF | TGTGCCAGCAGCTTCAGGTTCACAGATACGCAGTATTTT
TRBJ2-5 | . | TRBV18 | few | CASSPRGAPQETQYF | TGTGCCAGCTCACCTAGGGGGGCCCCACAGGAGACCCAGTACTTC
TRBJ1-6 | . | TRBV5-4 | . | CASSFRAPHNSPLHF | TGTGCCAGCAGCTTCAGGGCCCCTCATAATTCACCCCTCCACTTT
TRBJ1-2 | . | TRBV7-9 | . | CASSLRQNYGYTF | TGTGCCAGCAGCTTAAGACAGAACTATGGCTACACCTTC
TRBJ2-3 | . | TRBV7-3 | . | CASSSRGLADTQYF | TGTGCCAGCAGCTCCCGGGGCCTCGCAGATACGCAGTATTTT
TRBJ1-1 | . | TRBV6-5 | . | CASRRGETDTEAFF | TGTGCCAGCCGTCGGGGCGAAACTGACACTGAAGCTTTCTTT
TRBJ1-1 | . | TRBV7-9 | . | CASSRQQGFVAEAFF | TGTGCCAGCAGTCGGCAACAGGGATTTGTCGCTGAAGCTTTCTTT
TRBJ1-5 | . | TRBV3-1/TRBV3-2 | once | CASSQDKGPQHF | TGTGCCAGCAGCCAAGATAAGGGGCCCCAGCATTTT
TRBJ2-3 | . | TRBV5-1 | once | CASRIGGYADTQYF | TGCGCCAGCCGCATAGGAGGGTATGCAGATACGCAGTATTTT